Presented here are 4 T cell receptor beta chains from one specimen sequenced in a study of neurological immune-mediated disorders. Time point: longitudinal time-point 2. TCRdb re-called the 5' RACE reads through MiXCR, storing one row per CDR3 protein. The sample lists over 75,000 distinct CDR3 sequences; 5% to 6% were seen once. Material for sequencing was PBMCs. The receptors come from a woman aged 55-69 years with multiple sclerosis.

This clonotype has a count of ten or more. This rearrangement joins TRBV4-1 to TRBJ2-7, with a weak D call TRBD2 (6 bases). V was trimmed by 4 bases and J by 4 bases, leaving 20 bases between them. The CDR3 length is 16 residues. CDR1 is MGHRA and CDR2 is YSYEKL in the germline V gene. The CDR3 region has the DNA TGCGCCAGCAGCCCCGCCCCCCGGGACTCTAGATACGAGCAGTACTTC. It codes for CASSPAPRDSRYEQYF.

This clonotype was recorded many times. The rearrangement links TRBV7-9 to TRBJ1-1, with a possible D match to TRBD1 (6 bases). The germline V gene encodes CDR1 SEHNR and CDR2 FQNEAQ (reference sequence). The V end lost 5 bases, the J end lost 0 bases, and 16 bases lay between the germline ends. The CDR3 loop spans 16 amino acids. The CDR3 reads CASSPRTAQMNTEAFF. In nucleotides, the CDR3 is TGTGCCAGCAGCCCTCGGACAGCTCAAATGAACACTGAAGCTTTCTTT.

The chain has TRBV3-1 and TRBJ2-7; 8 positions agree with TRBD1. In germline, CDR1 is LGHDT, CDR2 YNNKEL (reference sequence). The CDR3 runs 14 residues. Germline trimming cut 3 bases from V and 5 bases from J; bases unmatched to any gene: 6. The CDR3 DNA reads as TGTGCCAGCAGCCAGACAGGGGTTACCAACGAGCAGTACTTC. Protein product: CASSQTGVTNEQYF.

This clonotype was counted at least ten times. This chain uses TRBV12-3 or TRBV12-4 with TRBJ2-2, with no clear D. V was trimmed by 1 base and J by 8 bases, leaving 11 bases between them. The CDR3 contains 14 residues. The CDR3 loop reads CASSLGSERGELFF. The CDR3 nucleotides read TGTGCCAGCAGTTTAGGGTCAGAACGGGGGGAGCTGTTTTTT.